This TCR beta chain was recorded in a study of radiotherapy plus CTLA-4 blockade in lung cancer. Study at large: Disease control reached about 28%, with objective responses in over 15%. Study-wide findings and caveats: Expansion of tumor-derived TCR clones was observed in blood after radiotherapy plus ipilimumab. The best predictor of response was reported to be early blood T cell clone dynamics, with interferon-beta.

Receiving focal radiation plus CTLA-4 blockade with ipilimumab were patients who had chemo-refractory metastatic non-small-cell lung cancer. Sequencing used immunoSEQ multiplex PCR; TCRdb keeps in-frame clones, though not all of them. Of roughly 68,000 clones in the sample, around 82% are singletons; the top ten hold around 7%. To note about this clone: The antigen is undetermined.

CDR1 and CDR2 (germline): SQVTM, ANQGSEA. CDR3 size: 13 residues. The germline V and J ends were trimmed by 4 bases and 3 bases, with 13 bases remaining between them. The V and J genes are TRBV29-1 and TRBJ2-7, with D possibly TRBD1 on 6 matching bases. The TCR was taken from a human donor with non-small cell lung cancer who had a complete response to radiotherapy plus ipilimumab. Sequenced here: peripheral blood, sampled from a patient treated with radiotherapy plus ipilimumab. CDR3 residues: CSVAHGQRYEQYF. Here the CDR3 DNA reads TGCAGCGTTGCCCATGGACAGCGCTACGAGCAGTACTTC.